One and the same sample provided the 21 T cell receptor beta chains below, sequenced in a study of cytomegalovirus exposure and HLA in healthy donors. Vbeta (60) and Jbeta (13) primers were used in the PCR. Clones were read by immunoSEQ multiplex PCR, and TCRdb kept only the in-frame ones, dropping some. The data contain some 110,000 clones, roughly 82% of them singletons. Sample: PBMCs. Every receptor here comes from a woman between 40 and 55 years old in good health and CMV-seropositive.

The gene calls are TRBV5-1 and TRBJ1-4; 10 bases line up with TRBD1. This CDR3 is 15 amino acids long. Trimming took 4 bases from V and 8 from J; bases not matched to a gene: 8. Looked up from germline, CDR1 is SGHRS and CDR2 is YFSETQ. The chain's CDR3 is CASSPRTGGREKLFF. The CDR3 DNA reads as TGCGCCAGCAGCCCGCGGACAGGGGGGCGCGAAAAACTGTTTTTT. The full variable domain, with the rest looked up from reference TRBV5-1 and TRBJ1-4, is KAGVTQTPRYLIKTRGQQVTLSCSPISGHRSVSWYQQTPGQGLQFLFEYFSETQRNKGNFPGRFSGRQFSNSRSEMNVSTLELGDSALYLCASSPRTGGREKLFFGSGTQLSVL.

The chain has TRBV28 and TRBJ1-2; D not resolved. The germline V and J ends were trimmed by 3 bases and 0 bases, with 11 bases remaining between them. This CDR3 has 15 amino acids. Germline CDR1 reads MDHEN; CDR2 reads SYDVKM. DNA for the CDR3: TGTGCCAGCAGTTTTAATGGCAGAACTAACTATGGCTACACCTTC. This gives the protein CASSFNGRTNYGYTF.

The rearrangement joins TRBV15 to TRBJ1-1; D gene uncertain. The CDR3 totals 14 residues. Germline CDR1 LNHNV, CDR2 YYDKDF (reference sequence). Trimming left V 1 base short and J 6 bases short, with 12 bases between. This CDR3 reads CATSRGEGWAEAFF. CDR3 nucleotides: TGTGCCACCAGCAGAGGCGAGGGTTGGGCTGAAGCTTTCTTT.

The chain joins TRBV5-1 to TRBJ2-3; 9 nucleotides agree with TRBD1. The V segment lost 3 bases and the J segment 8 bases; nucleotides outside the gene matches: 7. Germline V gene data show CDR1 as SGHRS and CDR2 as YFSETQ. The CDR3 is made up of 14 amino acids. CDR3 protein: CASSSRTGAGTQYF. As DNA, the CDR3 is TGCGCCAGCAGCTCAAGGACAGGGGCAGGTACGCAGTATTTT.

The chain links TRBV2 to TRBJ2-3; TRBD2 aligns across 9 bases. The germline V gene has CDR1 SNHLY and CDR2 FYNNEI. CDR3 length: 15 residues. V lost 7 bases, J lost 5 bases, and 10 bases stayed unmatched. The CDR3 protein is CASISLAGVIDTQYF. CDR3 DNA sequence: TGTGCCAGCATTTCCTTAGCGGGAGTCATAGATACGCAGTATTTT.

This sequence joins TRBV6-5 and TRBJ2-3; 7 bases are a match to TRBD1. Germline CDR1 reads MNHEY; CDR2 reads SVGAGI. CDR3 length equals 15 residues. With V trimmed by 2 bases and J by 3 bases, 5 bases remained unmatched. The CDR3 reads CASSYRGGGTDTQYF. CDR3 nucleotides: TGTGCCAGCAGTTACAGAGGGGGCGGGACAGATACGCAGTATTTT.

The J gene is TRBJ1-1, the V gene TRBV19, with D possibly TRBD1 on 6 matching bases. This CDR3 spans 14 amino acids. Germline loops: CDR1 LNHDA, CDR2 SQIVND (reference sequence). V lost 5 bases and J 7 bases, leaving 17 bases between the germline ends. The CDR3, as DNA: TGTGCCAGTAGTGATGGGGGGGCGATGGGTGAAGCTTTCTTT. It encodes CASSDGGAMGEAFF. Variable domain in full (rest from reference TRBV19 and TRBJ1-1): DGGITQSPKYLFRKEGQNVTLSCEQNLNHDAMYWYRQDPGQGLRLIYYSQIVNDFQKGDIAEGYSVSREKKESFPLTVTSAQKNPTAFYLCASSDGGAMGEAFFGQGTRLTVV.

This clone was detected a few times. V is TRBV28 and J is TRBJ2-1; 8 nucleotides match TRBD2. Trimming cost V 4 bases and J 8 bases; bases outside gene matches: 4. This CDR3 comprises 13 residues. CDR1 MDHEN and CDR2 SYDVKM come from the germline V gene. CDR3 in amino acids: CASSSAGGHEQFF. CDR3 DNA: TGTGCCAGCAGTTCTGCGGGAGGCCATGAGCAGTTCTTC.

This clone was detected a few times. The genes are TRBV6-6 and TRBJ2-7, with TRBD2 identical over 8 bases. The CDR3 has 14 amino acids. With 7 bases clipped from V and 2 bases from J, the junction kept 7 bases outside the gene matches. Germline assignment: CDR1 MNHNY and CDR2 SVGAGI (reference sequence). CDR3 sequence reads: CASTTGGRAYEQYF. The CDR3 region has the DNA TGTGCCAGCACCACGGGGGGGAGAGCCTACGAGCAGTACTTC.

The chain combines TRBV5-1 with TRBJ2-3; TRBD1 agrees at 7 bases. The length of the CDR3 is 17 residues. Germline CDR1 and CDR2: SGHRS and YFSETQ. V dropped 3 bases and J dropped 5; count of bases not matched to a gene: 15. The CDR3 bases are TGCGCCAGCAGCTCCTACCTTTTTCCGGGACAGAAAGATACGCAGTATTTT. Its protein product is CASSSYLFPGQKDTQYF.

The DNA for the CDR3 is TGTGCCTGGAGTGGGGTAGCGGGAGTGGCGAATGAGCAGTTCTTC. Its protein is CAWSGVAGVANEQFF. The gene calls are TRBV30 and TRBJ2-1; 9 bases agree with TRBD2. The CDR3 runs to 15 residues. The J segment lost 7 bases and the V segment lost 1 base, leaving 8 bases of the junction unmatched. Per germline, CDR1 GTSNPN and CDR2 SVGIG (reference sequence). The full variable domain, completed using reference TRBV30 and TRBJ2-1, is SQTIHQWPATLVQPVGSPLSLECTVEGTSNPNLYWYRQAAGRGLQLLFYSVGIGQISSEVPQNLSASRPQDRQFILSSKKLLLSDSGFYLCAWSGVAGVANEQFFGPGTRLTVL.

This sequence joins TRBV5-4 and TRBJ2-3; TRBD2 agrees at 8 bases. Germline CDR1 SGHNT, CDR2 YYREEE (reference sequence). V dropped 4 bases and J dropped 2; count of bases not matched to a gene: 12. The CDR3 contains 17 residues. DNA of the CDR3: TGTGCCAGCAGCGGTGGGGTACTAGCGGATAACACAGATACGCAGTATTTT. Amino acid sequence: CASSGGVLADNTDTQYF.

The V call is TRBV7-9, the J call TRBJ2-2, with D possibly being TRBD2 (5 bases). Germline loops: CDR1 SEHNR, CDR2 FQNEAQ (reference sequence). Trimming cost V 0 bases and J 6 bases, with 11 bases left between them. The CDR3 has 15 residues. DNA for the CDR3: TGTGCCAGCAGCTTAGCGTCTGGAGGCCCCGGGGAGCTGTTTTTT. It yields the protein CASSLASGGPGELFF.

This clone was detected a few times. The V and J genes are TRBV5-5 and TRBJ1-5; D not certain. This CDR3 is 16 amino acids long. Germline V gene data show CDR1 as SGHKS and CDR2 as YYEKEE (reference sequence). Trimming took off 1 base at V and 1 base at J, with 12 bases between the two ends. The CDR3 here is CASSLWQVVSNQPQHF. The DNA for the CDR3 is TGTGCCAGCAGCTTGTGGCAGGTGGTAAGCAATCAGCCCCAGCATTTT.

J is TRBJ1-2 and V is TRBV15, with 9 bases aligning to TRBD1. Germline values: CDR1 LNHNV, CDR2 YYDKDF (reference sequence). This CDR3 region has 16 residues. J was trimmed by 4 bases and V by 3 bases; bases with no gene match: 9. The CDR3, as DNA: TGTGCCACCAGCAGGGGTCACAGGGGGCGCTTCTATGGCTACACCTTC. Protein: CATSRGHRGRFYGYTF.

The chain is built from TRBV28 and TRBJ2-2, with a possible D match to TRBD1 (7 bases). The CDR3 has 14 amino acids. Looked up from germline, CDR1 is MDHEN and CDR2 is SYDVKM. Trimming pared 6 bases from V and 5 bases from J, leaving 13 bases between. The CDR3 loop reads CASRRQGGTGELFF. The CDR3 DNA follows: TGTGCCAGCAGGCGACAGGGAGGTACCGGGGAGCTGTTTTTT.

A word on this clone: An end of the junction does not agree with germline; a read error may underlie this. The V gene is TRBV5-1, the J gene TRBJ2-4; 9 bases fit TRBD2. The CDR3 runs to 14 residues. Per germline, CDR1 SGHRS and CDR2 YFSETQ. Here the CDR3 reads CASSPGLAQNIQYF. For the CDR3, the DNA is TGCGCCAGCAGCCCGGGACTAGCCCAAAACATTCAGTACTTC.

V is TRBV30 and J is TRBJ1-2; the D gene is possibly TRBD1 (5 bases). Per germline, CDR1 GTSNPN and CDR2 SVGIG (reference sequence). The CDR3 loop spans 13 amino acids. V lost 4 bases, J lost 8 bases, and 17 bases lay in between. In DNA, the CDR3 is TGTGCCTGGAAATTGGCAGGGATAGGAGGCTACACCTTC. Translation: CAWKLAGIGGYTF.

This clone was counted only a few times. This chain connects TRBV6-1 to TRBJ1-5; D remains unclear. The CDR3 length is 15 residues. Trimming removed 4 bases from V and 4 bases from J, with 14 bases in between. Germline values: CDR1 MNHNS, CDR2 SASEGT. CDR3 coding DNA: TGTGCCAGCAGTGTTTCACTACCAAGGAATCAGCCCCAGCATTTT. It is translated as CASSVSLPRNQPQHF.

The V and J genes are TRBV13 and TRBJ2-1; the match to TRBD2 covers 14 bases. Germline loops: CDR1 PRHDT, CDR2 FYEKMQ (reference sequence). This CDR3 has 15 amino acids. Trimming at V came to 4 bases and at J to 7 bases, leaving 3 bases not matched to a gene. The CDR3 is CASSWGLAGVNEQFF. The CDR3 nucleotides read TGTGCCAGCAGCTGGGGACTAGCGGGAGTGAATGAGCAGTTCTTC. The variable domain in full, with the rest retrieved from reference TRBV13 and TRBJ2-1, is AAGVIQSPRHLIKEKRETATLKCYPIPRHDTVYWYQQGPGQDPQFLISFYEKMQSDKGSIPDRFSAQQFSDYHSELNMSSLELGDSALYFCASSWGLAGVNEQFFGPGTRLTVL.

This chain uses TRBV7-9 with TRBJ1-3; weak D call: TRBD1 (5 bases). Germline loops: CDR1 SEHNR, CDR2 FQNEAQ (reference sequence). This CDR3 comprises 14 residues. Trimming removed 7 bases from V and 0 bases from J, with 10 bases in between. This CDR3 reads CASTDRNSGNTIYF. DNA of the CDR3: TGTGCCAGCACCGACAGAAACTCTGGAAACACCATATATTTT.